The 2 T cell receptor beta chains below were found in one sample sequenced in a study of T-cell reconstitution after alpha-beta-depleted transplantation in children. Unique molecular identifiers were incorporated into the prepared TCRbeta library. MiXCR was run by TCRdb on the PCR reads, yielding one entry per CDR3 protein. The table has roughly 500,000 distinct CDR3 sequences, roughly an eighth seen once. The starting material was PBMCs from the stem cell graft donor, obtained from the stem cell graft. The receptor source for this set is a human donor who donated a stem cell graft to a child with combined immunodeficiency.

CDR3 region: CASSGDLNYYNEQFF. CDR3 coding DNA: TGTGCCAGCAGCGGAGACCTCAACTACTACAATGAGCAGTTCTTC. The V and J genes are TRBV9 and TRBJ2-1; D unclear. Germline CDR1 SGDLS, CDR2 YYNGEE. Trimming removed 3 bases from V and 3 bases from J, with 13 bases in between. This CDR3 spans 15 amino acids.

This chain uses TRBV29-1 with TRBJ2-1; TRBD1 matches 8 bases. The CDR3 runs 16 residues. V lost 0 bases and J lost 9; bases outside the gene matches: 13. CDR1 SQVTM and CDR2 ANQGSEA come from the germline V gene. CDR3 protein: CSVEEAGGLEVGEQFF. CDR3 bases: TGCAGCGTTGAAGAGGCAGGGGGCCTGGAGGTCGGTGAGCAGTTCTTC.